This entry is about one T cell receptor (beta chain). Its specificity is not known. Trimming removed 3 bases at V and 4 bases at J, with 13 bases between. The CDR3 totals 14 residues. The germline CDR1 and CDR2 sequences are SGHTS and YDEGEE. Primers included in the PCR were 60 Vbeta and 13 Jbeta primers. TCRdb keeps only in-frame clones here, not all; method: immunoSEQ multiplex PCR. This table holds 150,000 or so clones, over 60% found once. The data were taken from a study of cytomegalovirus exposure and HLA in healthy donors. General study points: One cluster of highly shared sequence variants probably arose as a sequencing artifact. A later analysis reported that several of the most significant clusters appeared to be linked to common viral pathogens, among them Epstein-Barr virus.

Material: PBMCs. The V call is TRBV5-8, the J call TRBJ1-2; D perhaps matches TRBD1 (6 bases). The clonotype was recovered from a woman in her twenties or thirties in good health and CMV-seropositive. CDR3 in DNA: TGTGCCAGCAGCTGGGGGCCGAGTCTCTATGGCTACACCTTC. It codes for CASSWGPSLYGYTF.